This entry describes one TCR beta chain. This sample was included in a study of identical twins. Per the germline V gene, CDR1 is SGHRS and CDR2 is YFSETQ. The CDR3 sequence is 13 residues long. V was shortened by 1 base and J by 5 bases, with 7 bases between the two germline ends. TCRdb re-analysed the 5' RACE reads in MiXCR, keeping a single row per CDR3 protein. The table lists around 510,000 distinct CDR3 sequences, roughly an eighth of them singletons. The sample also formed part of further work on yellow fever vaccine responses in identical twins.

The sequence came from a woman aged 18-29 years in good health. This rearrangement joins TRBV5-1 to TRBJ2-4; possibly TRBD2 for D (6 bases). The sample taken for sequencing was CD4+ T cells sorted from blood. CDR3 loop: CASSLWGENIQYF. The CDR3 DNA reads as TGCGCCAGCAGCTTGTGGGGGGAAAACATTCAGTACTTC.